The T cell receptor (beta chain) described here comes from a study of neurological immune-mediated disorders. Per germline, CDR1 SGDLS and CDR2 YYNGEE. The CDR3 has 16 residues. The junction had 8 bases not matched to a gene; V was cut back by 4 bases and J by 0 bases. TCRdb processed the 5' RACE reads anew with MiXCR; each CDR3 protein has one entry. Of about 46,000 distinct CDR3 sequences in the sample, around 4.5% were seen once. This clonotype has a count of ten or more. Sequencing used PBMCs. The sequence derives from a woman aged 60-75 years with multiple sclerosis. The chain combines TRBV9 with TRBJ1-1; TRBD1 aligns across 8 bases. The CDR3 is CASSPRRGPMNTEAFF. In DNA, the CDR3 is TGTGCCAGCAGCCCCCGCAGGGGGCCGATGAACACTGAAGCTTTCTTT.